The rows below give T cell receptor beta chains drawn from one sample of a study of T cell responses to AZD1222 COVID-19 vaccine. Generated by immunoSEQ multiplex PCR, the TCRdb table keeps only in-frame clones and is missing some. The profile shows 140,000 to 150,000 clones, about 94% of them singletons. The sample here was peripheral blood, taken on day 0 of AZD1222 vaccination. These receptors all stem from an adult in good health. CDR3s leave out the opening cysteine and the closing phenylalanine or tryptophan.

J gene,V gene,CDR3 protein
TRBJ1-4,TRBV6-5,ASSLRDSLNEKLF
TRBJ2-2,TRBV19,ASGTGNTGELF
TRBJ1-3,TRBV28,ASSPSGVSGNTIY
TRBJ2-7,TRBV6-2/TRBV6-3,ASSYGQGTYEQY
TRBJ2-3,TRBV9,ASSPAGTSGRGGTDTQY
TRBJ2-7,TRBV6-6,ASSISGTSYEQY
TRBJ2-5,TRBV18,ASSPMDRTPETQY
TRBJ1-6,TRBV28,ASSSQGAVYNSPLH
TRBJ1-2,TRBV29-1,SVDGTGPYGYT
TRBJ1-2,TRBV6-5,ASSTRGLAYGYT
TRBJ1-4,TRBV18,ATGQALNEKLF